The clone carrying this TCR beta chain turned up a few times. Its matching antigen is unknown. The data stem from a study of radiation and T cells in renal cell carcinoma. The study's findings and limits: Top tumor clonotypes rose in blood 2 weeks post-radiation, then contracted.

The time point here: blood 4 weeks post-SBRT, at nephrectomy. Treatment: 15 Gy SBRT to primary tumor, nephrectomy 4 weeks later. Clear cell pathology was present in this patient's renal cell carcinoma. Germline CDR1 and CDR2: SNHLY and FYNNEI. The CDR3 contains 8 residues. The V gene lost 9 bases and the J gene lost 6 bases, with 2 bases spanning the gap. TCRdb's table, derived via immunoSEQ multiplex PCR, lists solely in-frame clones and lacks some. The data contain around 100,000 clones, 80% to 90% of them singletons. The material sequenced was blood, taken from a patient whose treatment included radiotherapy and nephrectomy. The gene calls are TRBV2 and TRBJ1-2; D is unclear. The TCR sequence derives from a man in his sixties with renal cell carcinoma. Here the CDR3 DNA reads TGTGCCAGGGATGGCTACACCTTC. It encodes CARDGYTF.